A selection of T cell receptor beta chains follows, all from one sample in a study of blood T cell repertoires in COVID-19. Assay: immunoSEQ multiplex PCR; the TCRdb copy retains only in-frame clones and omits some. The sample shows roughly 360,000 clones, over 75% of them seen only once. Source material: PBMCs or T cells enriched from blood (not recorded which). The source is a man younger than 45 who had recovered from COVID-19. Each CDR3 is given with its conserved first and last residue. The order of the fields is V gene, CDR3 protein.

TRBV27 CASSSLDRLDIQYF
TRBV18 CASSPAGPNEKLFF
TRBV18 CASSRDRTYQPQHF
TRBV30 CAWNRFGNYGYTF
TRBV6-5 CASSYSTGEAFF
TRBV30 CAWSWTGGSSASEAFF
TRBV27 CASSLWAVDTEAFF
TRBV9 CASSVVAVSYEQYF
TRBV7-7 CASSPGLAGGGNEQFF
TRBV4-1 CASSHSGDRKETQYF
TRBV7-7 CASSVTLAGDNEQFF
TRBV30 CAWSVGGTYNEQFF
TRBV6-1 CASSEQGVYEQYF
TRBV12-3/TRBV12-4 CASSWGQGYEQYF
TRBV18 CASSPPRGGYEQYF
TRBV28 CASSFGPGLGGNQPQHF
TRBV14 CASSHRGNGELFF
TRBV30 CAWSTSGRFQETQYF
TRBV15 CATSPRTGLNTEAFF
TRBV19 CASSKRVGQGDTEAFF
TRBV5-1 CASSLGLAGGDTQYF
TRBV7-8 CASSLGRGRTGSYEQYF
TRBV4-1 CASSRIWTGLAGSYNEQFF
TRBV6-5 CASSLLAGTYEQYF
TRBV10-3 CAISAGPGQRNYGYTF
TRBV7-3 CASSLRNRIDSLYPNEQFF
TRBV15 CATSPARGTPNEQFF
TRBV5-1 CASRLTGQMEQYF
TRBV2 CATRVGRLDEKLFF